This T cell receptor beta chain originates from a study of T cells in Graves' hyperthyroidism and ophthalmopathy. Germline assignment: CDR1 KGHDR and CDR2 SFDVKD. This CDR3 contains 16 residues. Trimming took off 2 bases at V and 7 bases at J, with 17 bases between the two ends. Amplification targeted TCR beta CDR3 regions from RNA transcripts. Researchers ran a first-round RT-PCR on the TCR CDR3 using the HTBI primer set. TCRdb reprocessed the multiplex PCR reads with MiXCR, giving one entry per CDR3 protein. The table has under 750,000 distinct CDR3 sequences, around 20% seen once. The chain uses TRBV24-1 and TRBJ1-5; D uncertain. Material: blood. This clonotype was obtained from a woman aged 45-65 years with Graves' hyperthyroidism that later progressed to Graves' ophthalmopathy. CDR3 region: CATSDSELSLNQPQHF. DNA of the CDR3: TGTGCCACCAGTGATTCGGAGCTATCCCTTAACCAGCCCCAGCATTTT.